This entry concerns a single TCR beta chain. The CDR3 sequence is 15 residues long. Germline CDR1 KGHSH, CDR2 LQKENI. V shed 0 bases and J 10 bases; nucleotides not matched to a gene: 8. These data are taken from a study of T cells in Graves' hyperthyroidism and ophthalmopathy. Overall study: The blood sample was taken at first diagnosis, before treatment began.

RNA transcripts served as the template for amplifying TCR beta CDR3 regions. First-round RT-PCR targeting the TCR CDR3 was performed with the HTBI primer set. MiXCR was run by TCRdb on the multiplex PCR reads, yielding one entry per CDR3 protein. The table lists under 350,000 distinct CDR3 sequences, approximately 14% of them singletons. Across 18 months, stable Graves' hyperthyroidism was marked by no progression to ophthalmopathy. The TCR comes from a woman between 40 and 50 years old with Graves' hyperthyroidism. This sequence joins TRBV18 and TRBJ2-1, with TRBD2 identical over 8 bases. The specimen sequenced was blood. CDR3 nucleotides: TGTGCCAGCTCACCACCGAGAACTAGCGGAATCGAGCAGTTCTTC. Residues: CASSPPRTSGIEQFF.